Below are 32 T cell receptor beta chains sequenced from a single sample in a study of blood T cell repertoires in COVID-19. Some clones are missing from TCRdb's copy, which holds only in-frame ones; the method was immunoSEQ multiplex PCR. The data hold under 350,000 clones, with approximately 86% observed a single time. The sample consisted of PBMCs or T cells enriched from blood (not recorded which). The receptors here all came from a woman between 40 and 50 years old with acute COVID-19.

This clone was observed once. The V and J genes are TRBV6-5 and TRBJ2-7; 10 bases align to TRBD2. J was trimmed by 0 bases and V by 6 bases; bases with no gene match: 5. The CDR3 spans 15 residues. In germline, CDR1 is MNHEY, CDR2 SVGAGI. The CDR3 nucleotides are TGTGCCAGCAGGGGCGGACTAGCGGCCTCCTACGAGCAGTACTTC. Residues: CASRGGLAASYEQYF.

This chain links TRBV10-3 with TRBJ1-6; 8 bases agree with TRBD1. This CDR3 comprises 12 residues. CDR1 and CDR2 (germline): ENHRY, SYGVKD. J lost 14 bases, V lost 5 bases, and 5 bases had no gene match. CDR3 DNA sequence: TGTGCCATCAGTAAGGACAGGGTATCCCTCCACTTT. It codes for CAISKDRVSLHF.

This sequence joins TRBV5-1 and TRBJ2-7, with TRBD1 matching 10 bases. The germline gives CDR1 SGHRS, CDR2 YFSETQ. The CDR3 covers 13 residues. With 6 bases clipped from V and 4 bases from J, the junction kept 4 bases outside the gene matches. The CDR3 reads CASTRDRGYEQYF. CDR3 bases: TGCGCCAGCACCCGGGACAGGGGTTACGAGCAGTACTTC.

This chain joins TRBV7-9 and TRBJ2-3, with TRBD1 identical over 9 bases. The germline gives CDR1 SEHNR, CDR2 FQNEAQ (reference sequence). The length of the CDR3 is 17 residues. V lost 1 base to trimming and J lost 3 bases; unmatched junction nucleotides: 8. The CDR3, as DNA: TGTGCCAGCAGCTTAGGGTTAAGGGACAGGGCTACAGATACGCAGTATTTT. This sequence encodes CASSLGLRDRATDTQYF.

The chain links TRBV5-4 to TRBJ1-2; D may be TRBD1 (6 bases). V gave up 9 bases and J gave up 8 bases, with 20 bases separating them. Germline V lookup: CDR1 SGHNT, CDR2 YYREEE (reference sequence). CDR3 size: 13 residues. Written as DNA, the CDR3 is TGTGCCACCACTGAGGGGGTTCAGGTGGGCTACACCTTC. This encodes CATTEGVQVGYTF. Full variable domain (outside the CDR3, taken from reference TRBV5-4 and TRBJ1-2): ETGVTQSPTHLIKTRGQQVTLRCSSQSGHNTVSWYQQALGQGPQFIFQYYREEENGRGNFPPRFSGLQFPNYSSELNVNALELDDSALYLCATTEGVQVGYTFGSGTRLTVV.

This CDR3 is CASSRKTGGQTYEQYF. In DNA, the CDR3 is TGTGCCAGCTCACGAAAAACAGGGGGACAGACCTACGAGCAGTACTTC. The chain joins TRBV18 to TRBJ2-7, with 8 bases identical to TRBD1. The CDR3 has 16 amino acids. CDR1 is KGHSH and CDR2 is LQKENI in the germline V gene. V was clipped by 4 bases and J by 2 bases; unmatched bases: 10.

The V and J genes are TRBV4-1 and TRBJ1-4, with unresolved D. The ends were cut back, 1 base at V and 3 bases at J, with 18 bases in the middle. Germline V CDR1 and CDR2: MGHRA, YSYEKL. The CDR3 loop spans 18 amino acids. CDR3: CASSQGTNGNGANEKLFF. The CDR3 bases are TGCGCCAGCAGCCAAGGCACAAACGGGAACGGGGCTAATGAAAAACTGTTTTTT.

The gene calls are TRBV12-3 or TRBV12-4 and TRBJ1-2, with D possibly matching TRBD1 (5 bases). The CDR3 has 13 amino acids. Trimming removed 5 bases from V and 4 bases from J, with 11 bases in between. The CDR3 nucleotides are TGTGCCAGCAGTCTACAGGAGAGCTATGGCTACACCTTC. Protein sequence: CASSLQESYGYTF.

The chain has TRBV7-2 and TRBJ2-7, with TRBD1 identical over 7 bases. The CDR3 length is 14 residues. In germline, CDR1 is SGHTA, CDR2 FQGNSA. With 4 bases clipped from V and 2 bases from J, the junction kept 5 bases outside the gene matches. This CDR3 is CASSSDRVTYEQYF. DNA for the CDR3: TGTGCCAGCAGCTCCGACAGGGTAACCTACGAGCAGTACTTC.

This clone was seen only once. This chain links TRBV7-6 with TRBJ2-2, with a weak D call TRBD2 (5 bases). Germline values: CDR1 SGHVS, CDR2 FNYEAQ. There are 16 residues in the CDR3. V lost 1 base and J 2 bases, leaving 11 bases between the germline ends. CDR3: CASSLEASHNTGELFF. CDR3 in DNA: TGTGCCAGCAGCTTAGAGGCTAGCCACAACACCGGGGAGCTGTTTTTT.

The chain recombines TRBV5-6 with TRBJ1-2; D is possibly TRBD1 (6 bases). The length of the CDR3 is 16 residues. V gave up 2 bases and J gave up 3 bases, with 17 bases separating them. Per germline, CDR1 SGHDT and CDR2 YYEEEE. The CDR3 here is CASSFVQGKIDYGYTF. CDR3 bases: TGTGCCAGCAGCTTTGTACAGGGAAAAATTGACTATGGCTACACCTTC.

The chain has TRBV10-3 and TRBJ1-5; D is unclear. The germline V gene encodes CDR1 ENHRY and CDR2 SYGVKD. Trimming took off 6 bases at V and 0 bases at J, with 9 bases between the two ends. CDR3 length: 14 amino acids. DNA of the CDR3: TGTGCCATCAGCGACGGGTCTAGCAATCAGCCCCAGCATTTT. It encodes CAISDGSSNQPQHF.

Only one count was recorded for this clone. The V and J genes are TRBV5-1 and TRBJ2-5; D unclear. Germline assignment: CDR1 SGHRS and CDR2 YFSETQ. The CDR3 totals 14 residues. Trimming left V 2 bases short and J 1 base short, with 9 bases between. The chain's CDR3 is CASSFWHFQETQYF. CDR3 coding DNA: TGCGCCAGCAGCTTCTGGCATTTCCAAGAGACCCAGTACTTC.

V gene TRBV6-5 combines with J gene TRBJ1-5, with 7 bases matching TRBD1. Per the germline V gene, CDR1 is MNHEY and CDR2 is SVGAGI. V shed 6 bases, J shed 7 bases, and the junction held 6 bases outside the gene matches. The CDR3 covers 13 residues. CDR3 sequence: CASSRGMWQPQHF. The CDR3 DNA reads TGTGCCAGCAGCAGGGGGATGTGGCAGCCCCAGCATTTT.

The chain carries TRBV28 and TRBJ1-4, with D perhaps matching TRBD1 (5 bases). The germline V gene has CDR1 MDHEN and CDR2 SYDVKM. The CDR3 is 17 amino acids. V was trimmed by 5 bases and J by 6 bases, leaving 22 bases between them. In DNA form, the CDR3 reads TGTGCCAGCAGTCAGGGTTCCACTTCCGGTGTTGATGAAAAACTGTTTTTT. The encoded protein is CASSQGSTSGVDEKLFF.

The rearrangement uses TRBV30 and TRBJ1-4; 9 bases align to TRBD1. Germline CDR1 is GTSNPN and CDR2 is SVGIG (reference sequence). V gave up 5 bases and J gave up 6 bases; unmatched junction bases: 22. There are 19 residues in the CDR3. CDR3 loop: CAWGKIPGQGFFSDEKLFF. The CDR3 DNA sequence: TGTGCCTGGGGGAAGATCCCGGGACAGGGATTTTTTTCGGATGAAAAACTGTTTTTT.

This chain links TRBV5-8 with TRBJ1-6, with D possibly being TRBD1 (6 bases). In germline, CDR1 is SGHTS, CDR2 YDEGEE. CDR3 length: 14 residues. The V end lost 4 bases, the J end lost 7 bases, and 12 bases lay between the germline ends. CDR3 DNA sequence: TGTGCCAGCAGCCTCCTGCAGGGGAATTCACCCCTCCACTTT. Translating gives CASSLLQGNSPLHF.

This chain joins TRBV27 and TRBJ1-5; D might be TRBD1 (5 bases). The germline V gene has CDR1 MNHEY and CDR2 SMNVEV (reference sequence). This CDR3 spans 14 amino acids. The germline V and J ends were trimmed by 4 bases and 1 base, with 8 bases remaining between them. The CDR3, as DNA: TGTGCCAGCAGTTCCCGACAGAGCAATCAGCCCCAGCATTTT. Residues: CASSSRQSNQPQHF.

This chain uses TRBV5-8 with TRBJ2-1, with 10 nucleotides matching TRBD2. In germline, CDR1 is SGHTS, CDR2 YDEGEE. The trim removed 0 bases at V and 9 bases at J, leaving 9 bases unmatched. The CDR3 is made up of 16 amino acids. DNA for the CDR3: TGTGCCAGCAGCTTGGTTGGATTAGCGGGAGGTACTGAGCAGTTCTTC. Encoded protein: CASSLVGLAGGTEQFF.

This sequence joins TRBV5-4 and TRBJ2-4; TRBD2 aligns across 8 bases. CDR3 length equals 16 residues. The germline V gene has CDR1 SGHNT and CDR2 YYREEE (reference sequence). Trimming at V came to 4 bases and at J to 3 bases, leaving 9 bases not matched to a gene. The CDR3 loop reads CASSPGTSRVKNIQYF. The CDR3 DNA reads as TGTGCCAGCAGCCCCGGGACTAGTCGGGTCAAAAACATTCAGTACTTC.

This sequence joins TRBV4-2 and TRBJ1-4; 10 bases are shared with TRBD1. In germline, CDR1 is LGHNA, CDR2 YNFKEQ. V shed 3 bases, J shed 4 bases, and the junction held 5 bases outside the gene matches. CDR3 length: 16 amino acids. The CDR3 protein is CASSHGQGGNNEKLFF. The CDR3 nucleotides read TGTGCCAGCAGCCACGGACAGGGGGGTAATAATGAAAAACTGTTTTTT.

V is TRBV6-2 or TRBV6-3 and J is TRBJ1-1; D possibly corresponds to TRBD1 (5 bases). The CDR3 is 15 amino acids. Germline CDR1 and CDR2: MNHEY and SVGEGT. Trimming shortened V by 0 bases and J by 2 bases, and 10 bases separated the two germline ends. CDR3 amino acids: CASSYSGTANTEAFF. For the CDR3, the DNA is TGTGCCAGCAGTTACTCCGGGACTGCTAACACTGAAGCTTTCTTT.

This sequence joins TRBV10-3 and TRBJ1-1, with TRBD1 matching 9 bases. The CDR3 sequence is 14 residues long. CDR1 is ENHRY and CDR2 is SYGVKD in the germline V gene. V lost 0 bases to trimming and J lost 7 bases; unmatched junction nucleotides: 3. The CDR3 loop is CAISESGTGYEAFF. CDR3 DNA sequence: TGTGCCATCAGTGAGTCAGGGACAGGGTATGAAGCTTTCTTT.

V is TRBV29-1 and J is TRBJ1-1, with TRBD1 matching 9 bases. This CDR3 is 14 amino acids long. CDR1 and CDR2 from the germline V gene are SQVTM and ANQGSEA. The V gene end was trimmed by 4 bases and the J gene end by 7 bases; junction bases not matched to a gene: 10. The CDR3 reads CSVGAGTGNSEAFF. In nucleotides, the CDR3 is TGCAGCGTTGGAGCCGGGACAGGGAATAGTGAAGCTTTCTTT. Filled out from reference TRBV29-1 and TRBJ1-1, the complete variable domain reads SAVISQKPSRDICQRGTSLTIQCQVDSQVTMMFWYRQQPGQSLTLIATANQGSEATYESGFVIDKFPISRPNLTFSTLTVSNMSPEDSSIYLCSVGAGTGNSEAFFGQGTRLTVV.

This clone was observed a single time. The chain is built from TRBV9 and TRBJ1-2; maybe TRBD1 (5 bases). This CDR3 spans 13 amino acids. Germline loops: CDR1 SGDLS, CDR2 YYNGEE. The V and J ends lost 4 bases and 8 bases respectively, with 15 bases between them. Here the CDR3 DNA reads TGTGCCAGCAGCCCCCTAGGGGTATGGGGCTACACCTTC. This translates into CASSPLGVWGYTF.

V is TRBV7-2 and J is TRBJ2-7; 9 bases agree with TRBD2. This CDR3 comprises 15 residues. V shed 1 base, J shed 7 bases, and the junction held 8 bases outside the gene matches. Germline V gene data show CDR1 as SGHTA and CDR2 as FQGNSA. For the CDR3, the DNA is TGTGCCAGCAGCTTAGGGGTAGCGGGGGCCAGGGAGCAGTACTTC. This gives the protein CASSLGVAGAREQYF.

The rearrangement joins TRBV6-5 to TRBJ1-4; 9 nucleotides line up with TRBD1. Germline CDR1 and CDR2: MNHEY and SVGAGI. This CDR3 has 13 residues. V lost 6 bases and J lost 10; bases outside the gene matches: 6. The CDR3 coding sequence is TGTGCCAGCAGCCGGGGACAGGGAGGAAAACTGTTTTTT. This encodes CASSRGQGGKLFF.

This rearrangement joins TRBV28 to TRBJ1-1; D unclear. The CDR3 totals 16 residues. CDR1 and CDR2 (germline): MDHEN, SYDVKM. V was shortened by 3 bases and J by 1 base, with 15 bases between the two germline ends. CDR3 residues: CASSFPMWRENTEAFF. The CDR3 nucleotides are TGTGCCAGCAGTTTCCCGATGTGGAGGGAGAACACTGAAGCTTTCTTT.

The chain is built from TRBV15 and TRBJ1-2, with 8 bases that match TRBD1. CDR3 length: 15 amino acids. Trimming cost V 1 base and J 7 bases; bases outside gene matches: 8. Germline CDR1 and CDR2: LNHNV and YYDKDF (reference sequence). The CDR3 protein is CATSRAETGEGGYTF. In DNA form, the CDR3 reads TGTGCCACCAGCAGAGCCGAGACAGGGGAGGGTGGCTACACCTTC.

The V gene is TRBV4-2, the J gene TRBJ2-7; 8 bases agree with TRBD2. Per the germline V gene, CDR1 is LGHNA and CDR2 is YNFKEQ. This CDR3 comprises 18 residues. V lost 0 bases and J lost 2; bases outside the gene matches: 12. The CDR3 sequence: CASSQEYRRQRETYEQYF. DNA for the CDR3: TGTGCCAGCAGCCAAGAGTACCGTCGCCAGCGGGAGACCTACGAGCAGTACTTC.

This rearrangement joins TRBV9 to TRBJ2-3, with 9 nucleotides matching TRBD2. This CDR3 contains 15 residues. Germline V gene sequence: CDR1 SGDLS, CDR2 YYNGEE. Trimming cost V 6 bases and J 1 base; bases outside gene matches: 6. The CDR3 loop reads CASTRIAGGTDTQYF. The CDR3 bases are TGTGCCAGCACCCGGATAGCGGGGGGCACAGATACGCAGTATTTT.

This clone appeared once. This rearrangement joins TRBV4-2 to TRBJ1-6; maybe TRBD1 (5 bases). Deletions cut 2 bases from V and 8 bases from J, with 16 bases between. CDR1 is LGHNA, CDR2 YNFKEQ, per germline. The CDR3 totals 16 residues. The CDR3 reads CASSQYEGVADSPLHF. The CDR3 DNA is TGTGCCAGCAGCCAATATGAAGGGGTGGCGGATTCACCCCTCCACTTT.